Shown below are 25 T cell receptor beta chains from a single sample sequenced in a study of cytomegalovirus exposure and HLA in healthy donors. Vbeta (60) and Jbeta (13) primers were used in the PCR. The method was immunoSEQ multiplex PCR; TCRdb's version includes in-frame clones alone and lacks a portion of them. The sample carries around 150,000 clones, approximately 85% recorded once. Sequenced material: PBMCs. Source of these receptors: a man aged 18 to 30 in good health and CMV-seropositive.

The rearrangement joins TRBV19 to TRBJ1-1, with a possible D match to TRBD1 (6 bases). Deletions cut 5 bases from V and 5 bases from J, with 18 bases between. CDR1 is LNHDA and CDR2 is SQIVND in the germline V gene (reference sequence). This CDR3 comprises 15 residues. CDR3 protein: CASSPQQGGKTEAFF. CDR3 nucleotides: TGTGCCAGTAGTCCTCAACAGGGAGGGAAGACTGAAGCTTTCTTT.

The rearrangement links TRBV19 to TRBJ1-1; tentative D call: TRBD1 (5 bases). V gave up 8 bases and J gave up 1 base, with 8 bases separating them. The CDR3 loop spans 12 amino acids. Germline CDR1 reads LNHDA; CDR2 reads SQIVND (reference sequence). The chain's CDR3 is CASEQANTEAFF. CDR3 DNA sequence: TGTGCCAGTGAACAGGCGAACACTGAAGCTTTCTTT.

Here the CDR3 DNA reads TGTGCCAGCAGCAGACAGAACAATCAGCCCCAGCATTTT. Translated, it gives CASSRQNNQPQHF. The V and J genes are TRBV7-2 and TRBJ1-5, with D perhaps TRBD1 (5 bases). Trimming removed 5 bases from V and 3 bases from J, with 8 bases in between. CDR1 is SGHTA and CDR2 is FQGNSA in the germline V gene. This CDR3 spans 13 amino acids.

The V gene is TRBV6-6, the J gene TRBJ1-1; no definite D call. V gave up 6 bases and J gave up 0 bases, with 14 bases separating them. From germline, CDR1 is MNHNY and CDR2 SVGAGI (reference sequence). This CDR3 contains 15 residues. CDR3 sequence: CASRRGQHMNTEAFF. The CDR3 DNA reads as TGTGCCAGCAGGAGAGGGCAGCACATGAACACTGAAGCTTTCTTT.

The V and J genes are TRBV5-1 and TRBJ2-7; TRBD2 matches at 7 bases. From germline, CDR1 is SGHRS and CDR2 YFSETQ. This CDR3 region has 14 residues. Losses at the gene ends were 7 bases for V and 3 bases for J; bases not matched to a gene: 10. This CDR3 is CASALAGEDYEQYF. CDR3 bases: TGCGCCAGCGCGTTAGCGGGTGAAGACTACGAGCAGTACTTC.

The CDR3 bases are TGTGCCAGCAGTGTGGTGACGGCTAGCGGGGGGGGAACCGGGGAGCTGTTTTTT. Translating it yields CASSVVTASGGGTGELFF. The chain recombines TRBV6-1 with TRBJ2-2; TRBD2 matches at 12 bases. Germline lookup yields CDR1 MNHNS and CDR2 SASEGT. CDR3 length: 18 residues. J gave up 5 bases and V 4 bases, and 11 bases lay outside the gene matches.

The chain recombines TRBV6-4 with TRBJ2-1; TRBD2 is a possible D gene (5 bases). The CDR3 is made up of 12 amino acids. V dropped 0 bases and J dropped 9 bases, with 6 bases sitting between them. Germline CDR1 reads MRHNA; CDR2 reads SNTAGT. The chain's CDR3 is CASSDSGVEQFF. The CDR3 DNA is TGTGCCAGCAGTGACTCCGGGGTTGAGCAGTTCTTC.

This clone has just a few counts. V and J are TRBV7-9 and TRBJ2-7; 7 bases are a match to TRBD2. Germline CDR1 and CDR2: SEHNR and FQNEAQ (reference sequence). This CDR3 has 15 amino acids. V was clipped by 5 bases and J by 0 bases; unmatched bases: 7. The CDR3 protein is CASSPGGVSSYEQYF. DNA for the CDR3: TGTGCCAGCAGCCCGGGGGGTGTAAGCTCCTACGAGCAGTACTTC.

The chain is built from TRBV10-3 and TRBJ2-3; D is possibly TRBD2 (5 bases). V was trimmed by 7 bases and J by 2 bases, leaving 7 bases between them. CDR1 and CDR2 from the germline V gene are ENHRY and SYGVKD. The CDR3 has 12 amino acids. This CDR3 reads CAINGDTDTQYF. The DNA of the CDR3 is TGTGCCATCAACGGGGACACAGATACGCAGTATTTT.

The rearrangement links TRBV27 to TRBJ2-3, with TRBD1 matching over 7 bases. The length of the CDR3 is 15 residues. The trim removed 5 bases at V and 5 bases at J, leaving 10 bases unmatched. The germline V gene encodes CDR1 MNHEY and CDR2 SMNVEV (reference sequence). The DNA of the CDR3 is TGTGCCAGCAGTCCCACAGGGGTATTAATAGATACGCAGTATTTT. Residues: CASSPTGVLIDTQYF.

The V and J genes are TRBV27 and TRBJ2-7, with TRBD1 matching over 8 bases. Per the germline V gene, CDR1 is MNHEY and CDR2 is SMNVEV (reference sequence). The ends lost 7 bases at V and 3 bases at J; junction bases unmatched: 14. CDR3 size: 16 residues. CDR3 amino acids: CASIKGQGLKDYEQYF. The CDR3 DNA reads as TGTGCCAGCATTAAAGGACAGGGTTTAAAAGACTACGAGCAGTACTTC.

The chain combines TRBV7-9 with TRBJ2-7, with D unclear. The germline CDR1 and CDR2 sequences are SEHNR and FQNEAQ (reference sequence). The CDR3 has 13 amino acids. The germline V and J ends were trimmed by 5 bases and 0 bases, with 8 bases remaining between them. CDR3 loop: CASSRTVSYEQYF. In DNA form, the CDR3 reads TGTGCCAGCAGCCGTACGGTCTCCTACGAGCAGTACTTC.

This rearrangement joins TRBV9 to TRBJ2-1; D is perhaps TRBD2 (5 bases). V was trimmed by 0 bases and J by 0 bases, leaving 16 bases between them. The V gene's germline CDR1 is SGDLS and CDR2 YYNGEE. This CDR3 has 18 residues. CDR3 in amino acids: CASSVVSGRLSSYNEQFF. CDR3 in DNA: TGTGCCAGCAGCGTAGTGAGCGGAAGGTTAAGCTCCTACAATGAGCAGTTCTTC.

The chain links TRBV21-1 to TRBJ1-5; TRBD1, the D gene given by the table, was not confirmed from the DNA. TRBV21-1 is shown as a pseudogene. The length of the CDR3 is 15 residues. The CDR3 is CASSLGQGGNQPQHF. CDR3 DNA: TGTGCCAGCAGCTTAGGACAGGGCGGCAATCAGCCCCAGCATTTT.

The chain links TRBV5-1 to TRBJ2-5; a weak D match, TRBD2 (6 bases). CDR1 is SGHRS and CDR2 is YFSETQ in the germline V gene. Trimming stripped 1 base from V and 1 base from J, with 8 bases between. The CDR3 totals 14 residues. CDR3: CASSLMGGQETQYF. As DNA, the CDR3 is TGCGCCAGCAGCTTGATGGGGGGCCAAGAGACCCAGTACTTC.

The V and J genes are TRBV4-1 and TRBJ1-5, with a possible D match to TRBD1 (6 bases). Trimming shortened V by 0 bases and J by 0 bases, and 9 bases separated the two germline ends. Germline V gene sequence: CDR1 MGHRA, CDR2 YSYEKL. This CDR3 is built from 16 residues. In nucleotides, the CDR3 is TGCGCCAGCAGCCAAGAGGGACACCTTAGCAATCAGCCCCAGCATTTT. This sequence encodes CASSQEGHLSNQPQHF.

Here the CDR3 DNA reads TGTGCCAGTAGTCCCCCCCGGACAGATAATAATTCACCCCTCCACTTT. Its translation: CASSPPRTDNNSPLHF. J is TRBJ1-6 and V is TRBV19; perhaps TRBD1 as D (6 bases). Trimming stripped 5 bases from V and 5 bases from J, with 16 bases between. Germline V gene sequence: CDR1 LNHDA, CDR2 SQIVND (reference sequence). This CDR3 contains 16 residues. The full variable domain, with the rest looked up from reference TRBV19 and TRBJ1-6, is DGGITQSPKYLFRKEGQNVTLSCEQNLNHDAMYWYRQDPGQGLRLIYYSQIVNDFQKGDIAEGYSVSREKKESFPLTVTSAQKNPTAFYLCASSPPRTDNNSPLHFGNGTRLTVT.

V and J are TRBV19 and TRBJ2-3, with 11 positions matching TRBD2. Germline V gene lookup returns CDR1 LNHDA and CDR2 SQIVND (reference sequence). V lost 4 bases, J lost 3 bases, and 6 bases stayed unmatched. CDR3 length: 16 residues. CDR3 protein: CASSTVAGGLTDTQYF. The CDR3 nucleotides are TGTGCCAGTAGTACCGTAGCGGGGGGGTTGACAGATACGCAGTATTTT.

The V gene is TRBV19, the J gene TRBJ1-1; 7 bases are shared with TRBD1. The J segment lost 11 bases and the V segment lost 1 base, leaving 7 bases of the junction unmatched. The CDR3 is made up of 13 amino acids. Per the germline V gene, CDR1 is LNHDA and CDR2 is SQIVND (reference sequence). The DNA of the CDR3 is TGTGCCAGTAGTATAGGGGACAGACGGGAGGCTTTCTTT. Amino acids: CASSIGDRREAFF.

This sequence joins TRBV7-9 and TRBJ1-1; 10 bases are a match to TRBD1. Trimming cost V 2 bases and J 0 bases; bases outside gene matches: 3. Germline V gene data show CDR1 as SEHNR and CDR2 as FQNEAQ (reference sequence). CDR3 length: 16 amino acids. Here the CDR3 reads CASSLRGQGMNTEAFF. For the CDR3, the DNA is TGTGCCAGCAGCTTAAGGGGACAGGGGATGAACACTGAAGCTTTCTTT.

The gene calls are TRBV18 and TRBJ1-2; 9 positions agree with TRBD1. V was pared by 1 base and J by 4 bases, with 7 bases of the junction left unmatched. Germline CDR1 reads KGHSH; CDR2 reads LQKENI. This CDR3 spans 16 amino acids. CDR3 in amino acids: CASSPQGTGLSYGYTF. CDR3 sequence (DNA): TGTGCCAGCTCACCACAGGGGACAGGGCTGAGCTATGGCTACACCTTC.

V and J are TRBV12-5 and TRBJ1-1; D might be TRBD1 (5 bases). Per germline, CDR1 LGHNT and CDR2 FRNRAP. Deletions cut 5 bases from V and 4 bases from J, with 8 bases between. CDR3 size: 12 residues. Here the CDR3 DNA reads TGTGCTAGTGGTAAAGGGGTCACTGAAGCTTTCTTT. It codes for CASGKGVTEAFF.

The chain joins TRBV2 to TRBJ1-2; D is perhaps TRBD1 (6 bases). The CDR3 is 15 amino acids. Germline-derived CDR1 and CDR2 are SNHLY and FYNNEI. Trimming pared 4 bases from V and 7 bases from J, leaving 19 bases between. CDR3 nucleotide sequence: TGTGCCAGCAGTGGCAGGGGAAGGGGTTATTTTGGCTACACCTTC. It codes for CASSGRGRGYFGYTF.

V and J are TRBV30 and TRBJ1-6; a weak D match, TRBD1 (5 bases). V was trimmed by 2 bases and J by 8 bases, leaving 10 bases between them. Germline lookup yields CDR1 GTSNPN and CDR2 SVGIG (reference sequence). The CDR3 consists of 13 residues. The CDR3 DNA follows: TGTGCCTGGAGTCTGGGGGGAGATTCACCCCTCCACTTT. Translation: CAWSLGGDSPLHF. The variable domain in full, completed from reference TRBV30 and TRBJ1-6, reads SQTIHQWPATLVQPVGSPLSLECTVEGTSNPNLYWYRQAAGRGLQLLFYSVGIGQISSEVPQNLSASRPQDRQFILSSKKLLLSDSGFYLCAWSLGGDSPLHFGNGTRLTVT.

For the CDR3, the DNA is TGTGCCACCAGCAGAGATCGGGGGGGCTATGAGCAGTTCTTC. It translates to CATSRDRGGYEQFF. The chain employs TRBV15 and TRBJ2-1; 8 nucleotides agree with TRBD2. V shed 0 bases and J 8 bases; nucleotides not matched to a gene: 3. There are 14 residues in the CDR3. Germline CDR1 LNHNV, CDR2 YYDKDF (reference sequence).